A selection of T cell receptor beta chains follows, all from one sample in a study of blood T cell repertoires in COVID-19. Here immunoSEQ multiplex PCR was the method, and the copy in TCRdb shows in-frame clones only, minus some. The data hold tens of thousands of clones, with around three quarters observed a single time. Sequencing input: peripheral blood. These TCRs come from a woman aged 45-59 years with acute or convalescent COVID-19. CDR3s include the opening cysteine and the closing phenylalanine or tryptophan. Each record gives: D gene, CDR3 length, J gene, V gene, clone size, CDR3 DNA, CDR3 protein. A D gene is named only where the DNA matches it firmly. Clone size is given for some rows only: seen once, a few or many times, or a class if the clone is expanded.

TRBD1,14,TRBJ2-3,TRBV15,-,TGTGCCACCAGCGACAGGGCGGTAACAGATACGCAGTATTTT,CATSDRAVTDTQYF
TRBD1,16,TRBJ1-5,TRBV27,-,TGTGCCAGCAGTTCCTTGACAGGGACGGTCAATCAGCCCCAGCATTTT,CASSSLTGTVNQPQHF
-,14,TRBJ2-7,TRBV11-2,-,TGTGCCAGCAGCCCAGAGGACTCCATCTACGAGCAGTACTTC,CASSPEDSIYEQYF
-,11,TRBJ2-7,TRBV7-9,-,TGTGCCAGCACGGGGGCAGGCGAGCAGTACTTC,CASTGAGEQYF
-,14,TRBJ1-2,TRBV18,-,TGTGCCAGCTCACCGACAGCCTCTAACTATGGCTACACCTTC,CASSPTASNYGYTF
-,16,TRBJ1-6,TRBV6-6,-,TGTGCCAGCAGTTTGGCCGGGGGCTCCTATAATTCACCCCTCCACTTT,CASSLAGGSYNSPLHF
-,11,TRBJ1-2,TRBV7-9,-,TGTGCCAGCAGCTCGGGAGGTGGCTACACCTTC,CASSSGGGYTF
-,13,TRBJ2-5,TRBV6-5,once,TGTGCCAGCAGCCCAGACAGCCTCCTTGACCAGTACTTC,CASSPDSLLDQYF
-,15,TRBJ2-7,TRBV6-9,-,TGTGCCAGCAGTTATTGGCAACCCGGGATCTACGAGCAGTACTTC,CASSYWQPGIYEQYF
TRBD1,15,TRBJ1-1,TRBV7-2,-,TGTGCCAGCAGCTTAACCCCAGGGGGACGGAGGGAAGCTTTCTTT,CASSLTPGGRREAFF
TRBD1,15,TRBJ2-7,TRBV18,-,TGTGCCAGCTCAAAGGACAGGGGGGCGAGCGACGAGCAGTACTTC,CASSKDRGASDEQYF
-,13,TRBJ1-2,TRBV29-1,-,TGCAGCGCGAGTGAGGGAACCAACTATGGCTACACCTTC,CSASEGTNYGYTF
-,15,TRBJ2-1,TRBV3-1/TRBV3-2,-,TGTGCCAGCAGCCAAGGAAGTGGAGCTAGGAATGAGCAGTTCTTC,CASSQGSGARNEQFF
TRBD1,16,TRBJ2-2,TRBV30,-,TGTGCCTGGAGTTCACCGGACAGGGGATTTACCGGGGAGCTGTTTTTT,CAWSSPDRGFTGELFF
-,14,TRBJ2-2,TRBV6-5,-,TGTGCCAGCAGTTACGGACTGAACACCGGGGAGCTGTTTTTT,CASSYGLNTGELFF
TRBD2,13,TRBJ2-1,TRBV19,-,TGTGCCAGTACGGCCAGCGGGGGAGGTGAGCAGTTCTTC,CASTASGGGEQFF
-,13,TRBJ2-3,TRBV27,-,TGTGCCAGCTCTTGGGGGCCGACCAATACGCAGTATTTT,CASSWGPTNTQYF
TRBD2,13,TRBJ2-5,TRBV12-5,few,TGTGCTAGTGGGACGGGACTACAAGAGACCCAGTACTTC,CASGTGLQETQYF
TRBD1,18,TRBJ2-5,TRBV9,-,TGTGCCAGCAGCGTGGCGGTCCCGGGACAGGGTTTCCAAGAGACCCAGTACTTC,CASSVAVPGQGFQETQYF
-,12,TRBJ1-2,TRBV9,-,TGTGCCAGCAGCGCAGCTAACTATGGCTACACCTTC,CASSAANYGYTF
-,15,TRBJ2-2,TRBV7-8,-,TGTGCCAGCAGCTTAGGACAGTCGAACACCGGGGAGCTGTTTTTT,CASSLGQSNTGELFF
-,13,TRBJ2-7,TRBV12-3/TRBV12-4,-,TGTGCCAGCAGCCCGGACATCAGCTACGAGCAGTACTTC,CASSPDISYEQYF
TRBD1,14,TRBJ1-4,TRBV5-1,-,TGCGCCAGCAGCTTAACAGGGGGGAATGAAAAACTGTTTTTT,CASSLTGGNEKLFF
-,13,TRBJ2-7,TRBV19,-,TGTGCCAGTAGAGGCGGTCCATCCTACGAGCAGTACTTC,CASRGGPSYEQYF
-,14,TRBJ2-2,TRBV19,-,TGTGCCAGTAGTATTGGCGACAGGACCGGGGAGCTGTTTTTT,CASSIGDRTGELFF
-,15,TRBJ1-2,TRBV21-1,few,TGTGCCAGCAGCAACGGGAAGGTTCCTAACTATGGCTACACCTTC,CASSNGKVPNYGYTF
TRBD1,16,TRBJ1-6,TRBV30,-,TGTGCCTGGAGTCCCCCTGGACAGGAGATTAATTCACCCCTCCACTTT,CAWSPPGQEINSPLHF
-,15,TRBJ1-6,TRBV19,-,TGTGCCAGTAGTATAGGAGGATCTTATAATTCACCCCTCCACTTT,CASSIGGSYNSPLHF
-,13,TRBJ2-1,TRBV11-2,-,TGTGCCAGCAGCTTTTTTCAAAACAATGAGCAGTTCTTC,CASSFFQNNEQFF
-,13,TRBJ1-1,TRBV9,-,TGTGCCAGCAGCGGCCCAGGGAACACTGAAGCTTTCTTT,CASSGPGNTEAFF
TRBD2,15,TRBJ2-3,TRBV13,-,TGTGCCAGCAGAAGACTAGCGGGGGGGGCAGATACGCAGTATTTT,CASRRLAGGADTQYF
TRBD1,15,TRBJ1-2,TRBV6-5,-,TGTGCCAGCACCATCTCAGGGGGAGCTAACTATGGCTACACCTTC,CASTISGGANYGYTF
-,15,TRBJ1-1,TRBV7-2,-,TGTGCCAGCAGCGAATACAGGGCACTGGGCACTGAAGCTTTCTTT,CASSEYRALGTEAFF
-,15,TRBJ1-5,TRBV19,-,TGTGCCAGTATCATTGATGGCAGTAGCAATCAGCCCCAGCATTTT,CASIIDGSSNQPQHF
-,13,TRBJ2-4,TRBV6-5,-,TGTGCCAGCAGCGCGGGTTCGAAAAACATTCAGTACTTC,CASSAGSKNIQYF
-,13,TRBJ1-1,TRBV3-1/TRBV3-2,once,TGTGCCAGCAGCCAACTAACTAACACTGAAGCTTTCTTT,CASSQLTNTEAFF
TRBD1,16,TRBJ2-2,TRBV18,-,TGTGCCAGCTCACCACTTCCAGGGGGCGACACCGGGGAGCTGTTTTTT,CASSPLPGGDTGELFF
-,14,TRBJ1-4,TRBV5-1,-,TGCGCCAGCAGTCCGGACAGAGATAATGAAAAACTGTTTTTT,CASSPDRDNEKLFF
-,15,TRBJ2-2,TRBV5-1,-,TGCGCCAGCAGCTTGGGGCCAACGAACACCGGGGAGCTGTTTTTT,CASSLGPTNTGELFF
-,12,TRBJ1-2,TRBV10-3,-,TGTGCCATCAGCGGACAGAACTATGGCTACACCTTC,CAISGQNYGYTF
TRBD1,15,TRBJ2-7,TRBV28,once,TGTGCCAGCAAGACCGGGACAGGGGGCCCCTACGAGCAGTACTTC,CASKTGTGGPYEQYF
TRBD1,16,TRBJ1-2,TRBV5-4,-,TGTGCCAGCAGCTTGCCCACGGGACAGCCCAACTATGGCTACACCTTC,CASSLPTGQPNYGYTF
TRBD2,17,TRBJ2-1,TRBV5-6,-,TGTGCCAGCAGCAACGCGGGGGGCGTTAGCTCCTACAATGAGCAGTTCTTC,CASSNAGGVSSYNEQFF
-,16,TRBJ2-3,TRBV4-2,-,-,CASSQEVAGGSGFAYF
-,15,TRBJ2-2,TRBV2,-,TGTGCCAGCAGTGTGGGGAGTAGAGGAACCGGGGAGCTGTTTTTT,CASSVGSRGTGELFF
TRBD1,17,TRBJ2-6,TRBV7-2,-,TGTGCCAGCAGTTTAGGGACAGGTCCCTCTGGGGCCAACGTCCTGACTTTC,CASSLGTGPSGANVLTF
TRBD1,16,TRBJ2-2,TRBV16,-,TGTGCCAGCAGCCCATCAGTGACAGGGGTCCCCGGGGAGCTGTTTTTT,CASSPSVTGVPGELFF